The 17 T cell receptor beta chains given below trace back to one sample, sequenced in a study of blood T cells in healthy people across ages. Alongside a J-beta primer mix, a sample-barcoded 5' primer served in a second PCR lasting roughly 6 to 11 cycles. TCRdb reanalysed the 5' RACE reads using MiXCR and keeps one entry per CDR3 protein. Of 1,500,000 or so distinct CDR3 sequences detected, 42% appear once; the ten largest clones hold approximately 4%. The source material was blood. These receptors were collected from a young woman in good health.

This clonotype was seen only a few times. The rearrangement joins TRBV7-2 to TRBJ1-1; the match to TRBD1 covers 9 bases. This CDR3 is 15 amino acids long. Germline V gene sequence: CDR1 SGHTA, CDR2 FQGNSA. The V and J ends lost 2 bases and 1 base, in that order; junction bases with no gene match: 2. In nucleotides, the CDR3 is TGTGCCAGCAGCTTAAGGACAGGGGCGAACACTGAAGCTTTCTTT. It specifies CASSLRTGANTEAFF.

The rearrangement joins TRBV10-2 to TRBJ1-5; maybe TRBD1 (6 bases). V lost 10 bases, J lost 1 base, and 8 bases lay in between. From germline, CDR1 is WSHSY and CDR2 SAAADI. This CDR3 contains 12 residues. The CDR3 coding sequence is TGCGCCATAGGACAGAGCAATCAGCCCCAGCATTTT. Encoded protein: CAIGQSNQPQHF.

This clonotype was counted only a few times. J is TRBJ2-1 and V is TRBV11-2; D unresolved. With 0 bases removed from V and 7 bases from J, the gap between germline ends came to 7 bases. The V gene's germline CDR1 is SGHAT and CDR2 FQNNGV. The CDR3 length is 13 residues. CDR3 region: CASSLDGWNEQFF. The CDR3 DNA reads TGTGCCAGCAGCTTAGACGGGTGGAATGAGCAGTTCTTC.

The rearrangement uses TRBV10-3 and TRBJ2-5; tentatively, D is TRBD2 (6 bases). Gene TRBJ2-7 matches the end of the DNA better, so the J call may be wrong. The CDR3 covers 13 residues. The germline V gene has CDR1 ENHRY and CDR2 SYGVKD. CDR3: CAIATGTGYEQYF. CDR3 nucleotide sequence: TGTGCCATCGCCACGGGGACTGGCTACGAGCAGTACTTC.

J is TRBJ1-1 and V is TRBV6-1; possibly TRBD1 for D (6 bases). This CDR3 spans 14 amino acids. Germline assignment: CDR1 MNHNS and CDR2 SASEGT. Trimming pared 10 bases from V and 1 base from J, leaving 16 bases between. CDR3 protein: CATGTRTRNTEAFF. The CDR3 region has the DNA TGTGCCACCGGGACAAGGACGAGGAACACTGAAGCTTTCTTT.

The chain joins TRBV3-1 to TRBJ1-1; TRBD1 matches 7 bases. This CDR3 has 14 amino acids. The germline V gene has CDR1 LGHDT and CDR2 YNNKEL (reference sequence). V lost 0 bases to trimming and J lost 10 bases; unmatched junction nucleotides: 8. The CDR3 reads CASSQDGRGPVAFF. In nucleotides, the CDR3 is TGTGCCAGCAGCCAAGATGGTAGGGGGCCGGTAGCTTTCTTT.

J is TRBJ2-7 and V is TRBV7-9, with 12 bases fitting TRBD1. The CDR3 runs to 15 residues. Per germline, CDR1 SEHNR and CDR2 FQNEAQ (reference sequence). V shed 4 bases and J 7 bases; nucleotides not matched to a gene: 8. DNA for the CDR3: TGTGCCAGCAGCTCGACGGGACAGGGGGCGCGGGAGCAGTACTTC. Its translation: CASSSTGQGAREQYF.

The V gene is TRBV6-5, the J gene TRBJ1-5; no definite D call. The CDR3 spans 15 residues. The ends were cut back, 5 bases at V and 4 bases at J, with 15 bases in the middle. Germline lookup yields CDR1 MNHEY and CDR2 SVGAGI. The CDR3 sequence is CASSPGYAANQPQHF. DNA for the CDR3: TGTGCCAGCAGTCCGGGTTACGCCGCAAATCAGCCCCAGCATTTT.

The chain carries TRBV20-1 and TRBJ2-1, with 10 bases identical to TRBD2. CDR1 DFQATT and CDR2 SNEGSKA come from the germline V gene (reference sequence). The CDR3 spans 15 residues. Trimming cost V 4 bases and J 8 bases; bases outside gene matches: 11. The CDR3 DNA is TGCAGTGCTACCACTAGCGGGACCCCGGGCGATGAGCAGTTCTTC. Translation gives CSATTSGTPGDEQFF.

In this sample, this clonotype turned up once. The chain couples TRBV4-3 to TRBJ2-5; D gene ambiguous. Trimming left V 0 bases short and J 11 bases short, with 19 bases between. The CDR3 runs 15 residues. The germline V gene has CDR1 LGHNA and CDR2 YSLEER. The CDR3: CASSQDLYGTLAQYF. CDR3 nucleotides: TGCGCCAGCAGCCAAGATCTGTACGGTACCCTTGCGCAGTACTTC.

This clonotype was detected a few times. The chain joins TRBV4-3 to TRBJ2-1, with D maybe TRBD2 (5 bases). There are 19 residues in the CDR3. CDR1 LGHNA and CDR2 YSLEER come from the germline V gene. Trimming shortened V by 0 bases and J by 8 bases, and 26 bases separated the two germline ends. In DNA, the CDR3 is TGCGCCAGCAGCCAAGATGTGGTACGTTTGGTGGGGAGAGGTCATGAGCAGTTCTTC. As protein: CASSQDVVRLVGRGHEQFF.

This clonotype appeared a few times. The chain has TRBV27 and TRBJ2-1; perhaps TRBD1 as D (7 bases). The germline gives CDR1 MNHEY, CDR2 SMNVEV (reference sequence). The length of the CDR3 is 14 residues. V lost 8 bases, J lost 3 bases, and 14 bases lay in between. The CDR3 region has the DNA TGTGCCAGCGGAAGACAGGGACTCTACAATGAGCAGTTCTTC. This translates into CASGRQGLYNEQFF.

The chain has TRBV5-1 and TRBJ2-5, with 13 bases lining up with TRBD2. Trimming at V came to 3 bases and at J to 11 bases, leaving 13 bases not matched to a gene. The CDR3 runs 16 residues. Germline V CDR1 and CDR2: SGHRS, YFSETQ. The CDR3, as DNA: TGCGCCAGCAGCTGGACCAGGACTAGCGGGGGAAATGAGCAGTACTTC. It translates to CASSWTRTSGGNEQYF.

V and J are TRBV6-6 and TRBJ2-5; 8 bases fit TRBD2. Germline CDR1 reads MNHNY; CDR2 reads SVGAGI (reference sequence). Germline trimming cut 7 bases from V and 3 bases from J; bases unmatched to any gene: 7. The CDR3 loop spans 14 amino acids. The CDR3 loop reads CASIAPGGEETQYF. CDR3 nucleotide sequence: TGTGCCAGCATCGCGCCCGGGGGGGAAGAGACCCAGTACTTC.

The chain uses TRBV21-1 and TRBJ1-2; the table's TRBD1 call for D was not verified on the DNA. TRBV21-1 is a known pseudogene. The CDR3 extends over 15 amino acids. CDR3 coding DNA: TGTGCCAGCAGCAACCCGGACAAATCTAACTATGGCTACACCTTC. Its translation: CASSNPDKSNYGYTF.

This clonotype was found a few times. This chain links TRBV9 with TRBJ2-1, with D possibly matching TRBD2 (5 bases). Germline V gene sequence: CDR1 SGDLS, CDR2 YYNGEE. The CDR3 has 14 amino acids. Trimming removed 4 bases from V and 3 bases from J, with 11 bases in between. CDR3 in DNA: TGTGCCAGCAGCCACGGGGAACTCTACAATGAGCAGTTCTTC. Translating it yields CASSHGELYNEQFF.

About this clonotype itself: A read error may account for a junction end that differs from germline. The gene calls are TRBV20-1 and TRBJ1-4, with a tentative D call TRBD1 (5 bases). Per the germline V gene, CDR1 is DFQATT and CDR2 is SNEGSKA (reference sequence). There are 13 residues in the CDR3. The CDR3 spells CSAQSGANEKLLF. The CDR3, as DNA: TGCAGTGCTCAATCCGGGGCGAATGAAAAACTGCTTTTT.